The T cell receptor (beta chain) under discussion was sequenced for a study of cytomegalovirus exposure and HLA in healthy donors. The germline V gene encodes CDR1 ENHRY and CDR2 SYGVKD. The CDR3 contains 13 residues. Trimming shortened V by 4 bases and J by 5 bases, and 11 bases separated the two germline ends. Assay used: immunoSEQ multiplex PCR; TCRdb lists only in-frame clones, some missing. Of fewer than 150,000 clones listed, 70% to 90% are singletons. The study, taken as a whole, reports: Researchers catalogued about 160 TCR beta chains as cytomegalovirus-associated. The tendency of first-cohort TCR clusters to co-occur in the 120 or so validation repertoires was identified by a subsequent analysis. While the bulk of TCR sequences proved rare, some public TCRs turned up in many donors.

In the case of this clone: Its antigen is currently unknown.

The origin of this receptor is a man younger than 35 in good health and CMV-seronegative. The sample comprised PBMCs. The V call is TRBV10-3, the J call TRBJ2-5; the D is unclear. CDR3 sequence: CAISVGQTETQYF. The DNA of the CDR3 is TGTGCCATCAGTGTTGGGCAGACGGAGACCCAGTACTTC.